These 20 T cell receptor beta chains came from one sample sequenced in a study of T cell responses to AZD1222 COVID-19 vaccine. Method: immunoSEQ multiplex PCR; TCRdb's copy keeps in-frame clones and lacks some. The data contain some 180,000 clones, about 90% of them singletons. Sequences were derived from peripheral blood, sampled on day 0 of AZD1222 vaccination. Source of these receptors: an adult in good health.

J is TRBJ1-2 and V is TRBV5-4, with 7 bases identical to TRBD1. There are 14 residues in the CDR3. Germline CDR1 reads SGHNT; CDR2 reads YYREEE (reference sequence). Losses at the gene ends were 3 bases for V and 3 bases for J; bases not matched to a gene: 5. The CDR3 region is CASSSWTGYYGYTF. The CDR3 DNA follows: TGTGCCAGCAGCTCCTGGACAGGCTACTATGGCTACACCTTC.

This clone has only one observation. This rearrangement joins TRBV18 to TRBJ1-1, with 9 bases matching TRBD1. The germline gives CDR1 KGHSH, CDR2 LQKENI. V lost 3 bases and J lost 6; bases outside the gene matches: 5. This CDR3 contains 14 residues. CDR3 residues: CASSPDRGEAEAFF. The DNA of the CDR3 is TGTGCCAGCTCACCCGACAGGGGGGAGGCTGAAGCTTTCTTT.

The V call is TRBV7-2, the J call TRBJ2-3; D tentatively fits TRBD1 or TRBD2 (6 bases each). Germline values: CDR1 SGHTA, CDR2 FQGNSA. This CDR3 contains 17 residues. Between the trimmed V and J ends, which lost 4 bases and 4 bases, there was a span of 21 bases. The CDR3 loop is CASSSDQRRGGPDTQYF. DNA of the CDR3: TGTGCCAGCAGCTCAGATCAACGGAGAGGGGGGCCAGATACGCAGTATTTT.

The V call is TRBV28, the J call TRBJ1-5, with no clear D. V shed 3 bases and J shed 2 bases, with 11 bases lying between them. CDR3 length equals 15 residues. Germline CDR1 is MDHEN and CDR2 is SYDVKM. The CDR3 region has the DNA TGTGCCAGCAGTTTGCCCCAGGCCGGCAATCAGCCCCAGCATTTT. Translating gives CASSLPQAGNQPQHF.

The chain combines TRBV10-3 with TRBJ1-5, with unresolved D. V was trimmed by 3 bases and J by 0 bases, leaving 9 bases between them. The germline CDR1 and CDR2 sequences are ENHRY and SYGVKD. The length of the CDR3 is 15 residues. The CDR3 region is CAISDSKNSNQPQHF. CDR3 bases: TGTGCCATCAGTGATTCGAAAAATAGCAATCAGCCCCAGCATTTT.

The V gene is TRBV4-1, the J gene TRBJ2-1; tentatively, D is TRBD1 (6 bases). This CDR3 spans 16 amino acids. The germline V gene encodes CDR1 MGHRA and CDR2 YSYEKL. Trimming stripped 2 bases from V and 1 base from J, with 12 bases between. Here the CDR3 DNA reads TGCGCCAGCAGCCAATCCCCACAGGGTTCCTACAATGAGCAGTTCTTC. It translates to CASSQSPQGSYNEQFF.

V gene TRBV9 combines with J gene TRBJ1-2, with D uncertain. The germline V gene has CDR1 SGDLS and CDR2 YYNGEE. The CDR3 covers 12 residues. V lost 3 bases and J lost 7, with 10 bases in between. The CDR3 is CASSEAVGGYTF. Here the CDR3 DNA reads TGTGCCAGCAGCGAGGCAGTGGGTGGCTACACCTTC.

V is TRBV5-1 and J is TRBJ1-1; TRBD1 aligns across 8 bases. The CDR3 is 15 residues long. V lost 5 bases, J lost 2 bases, and 8 bases stayed unmatched. Germline-derived CDR1 and CDR2 are SGHRS and YFSETQ. CDR3 protein: CASRPTGDRNTEAFF. The CDR3 DNA reads as TGCGCCAGCAGGCCGACAGGGGACAGAAACACTGAAGCTTTCTTT.

This CDR3 is CASSVRGESPLHF. In nucleotides, the CDR3 is TGTGCCAGCAGCGTACGGGGGGAATCACCCCTCCACTTT. The J gene is TRBJ1-6, the V gene TRBV6-5, with D maybe TRBD1 (5 bases). V shed 6 bases and J shed 10 bases, with 13 bases lying between them. The CDR3 is made up of 13 amino acids. Germline V CDR1 and CDR2: MNHEY, SVGAGI.

This rearrangement joins TRBV6-5 to TRBJ1-4; TRBD1 aligns across 7 bases. J gave up 2 bases and V 8 bases, and 5 bases lay outside the gene matches. The CDR3 has 14 amino acids. Germline V gives CDR1 MNHEY, CDR2 SVGAGI. CDR3 nucleotides: TGTGCCAGCCGCCGAGGGGGCACTAATGAAAAACTGTTTTTT. Translation gives CASRRGGTNEKLFF.

This clone was detected only a few times. The V call is TRBV14, the J call TRBJ2-4; D might be TRBD2 (5 bases). The CDR3 length is 13 residues. The V end was cut by 1 base, the J end by 7 bases, with 8 bases between. Germline V gene sequence: CDR1 SGHDN, CDR2 FVKESK. The CDR3 DNA reads as TGTGCCAGCAGCCAAGGTCCGGGGAACATTCAGTACTTC. The encoded protein is CASSQGPGNIQYF.

The CDR3 sequence: CASRLGASPYSPLHF. The CDR3 region has the DNA TGTGCCAGCCGATTAGGGGCCTCCCCCTATTCACCCCTCCACTTT. The V and J genes are TRBV6-5 and TRBJ1-6, with D possibly matching TRBD1 (5 bases). The CDR3 has 15 residues. V lost 8 bases to trimming and J lost 8 bases, with 19 bases between them. The V gene's germline CDR1 is MNHEY and CDR2 SVGAGI.

This clone has a handful of counts. The chain combines TRBV27 with TRBJ2-3, with D uncertain. V was clipped by 2 bases and J by 5 bases, with 8 bases between them. Germline V CDR1 and CDR2: MNHEY, SMNVEV (reference sequence). The CDR3 spans 13 residues. The CDR3: CASSLVNGDTQYF. The CDR3 DNA reads TGTGCCAGCAGTTTAGTTAATGGAGATACGCAGTATTTT.

This sequence joins TRBV5-1 and TRBJ1-6, with D possibly TRBD1 on 5 matching bases. Germline V gene sequence: CDR1 SGHRS, CDR2 YFSETQ. With 7 bases removed from V and 15 bases from J, the gap between germline ends came to 14 bases. This CDR3 contains 11 residues. The CDR3 nucleotides read TGCGCCAGCCGAGTCGAAGGGGTCCTCCACTTT. It translates to CASRVEGVLHF.

As regards this clone: The same CDR3 can be traced to other DNA sequences in this sample. The chain carries TRBV10-3 and TRBJ1-5; TRBD1 matches at 7 bases. The germline V gene encodes CDR1 ENHRY and CDR2 SYGVKD. This CDR3 has 15 residues. Trimming removed 8 bases from V and 0 bases from J; junction bases left unmatched: 7. CDR3 DNA sequence: TGTGCCATCTCGGAGGGGGCTTATAGCAATCAGCCCCAGCATTTT. Amino acids: CAISEGAYSNQPQHF.

The rearrangement joins TRBV12-3 or TRBV12-4 to TRBJ2-7; D may be TRBD2 (6 bases). The CDR3 has 13 amino acids. The germline V and J ends were trimmed by 5 bases and 0 bases, with 8 bases remaining between them. As DNA, the CDR3 is TGTGCCAGCAGTCCGGACTACTCCTACGAGCAGTACTTC. This gives the protein CASSPDYSYEQYF.

The chain has TRBV2 and TRBJ2-2; no clear D gene. From germline, CDR1 is SNHLY and CDR2 FYNNEI. The CDR3 sequence is 14 residues long. The V end was cut by 5 bases, the J end by 1 base, with 8 bases between. The CDR3 nucleotides are TGTGCCAGCAGTAAAGAGCGGAACACCGGGGAGCTGTTTTTT. It encodes CASSKERNTGELFF.

The rearrangement links TRBV14 to TRBJ1-6; D remains ambiguous. The CDR3 consists of 13 residues. Germline CDR1 is SGHDN and CDR2 is FVKESK. The V gene lost 0 bases and the J gene lost 10 bases, with 7 bases spanning the gap. The CDR3 sequence: CASSQEARSPLHF. The CDR3 DNA follows: TGTGCCAGCAGCCAAGAGGCAAGATCACCCCTCCACTTT.

This clone was counted once. This chain connects TRBV3-1 (or the pseudogene TRBV3-2) to TRBJ2-7; the D is unclear. Germline values: CDR1 LGHDT, CDR2 YNNKEL (reference sequence). The CDR3 loop spans 12 amino acids. V lost 8 bases, J lost 2 bases, and 10 bases lay in between. CDR3 region: CASGRRTYEQYF. CDR3 sequence (DNA): TGTGCCAGCGGACGGAGAACCTACGAGCAGTACTTC.

The chain joins TRBV28 to TRBJ1-6; 12 bases are shared with TRBD1. Germline CDR1 MDHEN, CDR2 SYDVKM. V gave up 5 bases and J gave up 6 bases; unmatched junction bases: 8. This CDR3 spans 17 amino acids. The CDR3 DNA sequence: TGTGCCAGCAGTACCGGGACAGGGGGCGGTACTAATTCACCCCTCCACTTT. Amino acids: CASSTGTGGGTNSPLHF.